This T cell receptor beta chain was found in a study of cytomegalovirus exposure and HLA in healthy donors. Details on this clone: Its specificity is unknown.

The length of the CDR3 is 12 residues. CDR1 is SNHLY and CDR2 is FYNNEI in the germline V gene. Trimming shortened V by 3 bases and J by 8 bases, and 10 bases separated the two germline ends. Notes on the study in general: Some V segments (TRBV6-2 and TRBV6-3 among them) were excluded as indistinguishable. Common viral pathogens seemed to be connected with several of the most significant clusters, according to a later analysis. A previous analysis found most TCR beta V segments productive roughly 87% or roughly 30% of the time.

PCR involved 60 Vbeta and 13 Jbeta primers. Using immunoSEQ multiplex PCR, the repertoire was profiled, and TCRdb retains in-frame clones only, with some absent. The sample lists 180,000 or so clones, 75% occurring once. The chain is built from TRBV2 and TRBJ1-2; tentatively, D is TRBD1 (6 bases). Sample: PBMCs. The clonotype comes from a woman in her 40s in good health and CMV-seropositive. The CDR3 here is CASSEQGLGYTF. The CDR3 coding sequence is TGTGCCAGCAGTGAGCAGGGGTTAGGCTACACCTTC.